This T cell receptor beta chain was identified during a study of shared clonotypes between healthy human individuals. At the level of the study: Each donor's CD8 memory used one plate, CD8 naive two, each CD4 subset three.

The CDR3 is made up of 13 amino acids. The germline V and J ends were trimmed by 3 bases and 5 bases, with 8 bases remaining between them. Germline lookup yields CDR1 PRHDT and CDR2 FYEKMQ (reference sequence). The naive CD8 fraction comprised CD45RO-negative cells positively selected for CCR7 and excluded terminally differentiated effector memory CD45RA+ cells. Clones were sequenced by immunoSEQ multiplex PCR, and TCRdb holds only the in-frame ones, with some missing. This table holds millions of clones, about 95% found once. Sequenced input: naive CD8+ T cells sorted from blood. This receptor was taken from a man in his late teens or twenties in good health. The chain has TRBV13 and TRBJ2-1; no definite D call. Here the CDR3 reads CASSLDLNNEQFF. The CDR3 nucleotides are TGTGCCAGCAGCTTGGACCTGAACAATGAGCAGTTCTTC.